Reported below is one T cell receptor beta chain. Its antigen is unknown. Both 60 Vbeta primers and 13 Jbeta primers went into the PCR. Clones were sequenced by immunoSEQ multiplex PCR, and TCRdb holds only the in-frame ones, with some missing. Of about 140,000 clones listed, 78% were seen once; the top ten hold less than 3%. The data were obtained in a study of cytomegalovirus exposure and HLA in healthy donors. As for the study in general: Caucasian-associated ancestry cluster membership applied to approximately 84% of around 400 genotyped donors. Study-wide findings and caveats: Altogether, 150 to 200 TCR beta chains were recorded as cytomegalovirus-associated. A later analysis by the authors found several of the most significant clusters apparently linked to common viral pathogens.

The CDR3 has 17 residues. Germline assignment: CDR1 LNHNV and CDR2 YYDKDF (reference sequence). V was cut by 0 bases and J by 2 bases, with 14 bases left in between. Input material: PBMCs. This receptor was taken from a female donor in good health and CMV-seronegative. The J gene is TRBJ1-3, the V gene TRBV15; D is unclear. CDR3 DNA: TGTGCCACCAGCAGAGATGGAACAGACCTTGCTGGAAACACCATATATTTT. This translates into CATSRDGTDLAGNTIYF.